The TCR beta chain under discussion was sequenced for a study of T cells in Graves' hyperthyroidism and ophthalmopathy. Study overall: Peripheral blood was acquired at first diagnosis, ahead of any therapy whatsoever.

The CDR3 extends over 16 amino acids. Trimming cost V 3 bases and J 0 bases; bases outside gene matches: 4. The germline gives CDR1 ENHRY, CDR2 SYGVKD. RNA transcripts served as the template for amplifying TCR beta CDR3 regions. When the TCR CDR3 underwent first-round RT-PCR, the HTBI primer set was used. TCRdb re-analysed the multiplex PCR reads in MiXCR, keeping a single row per CDR3 protein. The sample yields a few hundred thousand distinct CDR3 sequences, approximately 16% seen once. Among ophthalmopathy patients, the Clinical Activity Score reached at least 3, the NOSPECS grade reached at least 4, and duration remained under 3 months. On the basis of clinical symptoms, serum thyroxine and TRAb, thyroid ultrasound and orbital computed tomography, diagnoses were made. Approximately 9.3 ml of fresh peripheral blood supplied the PBMCs.

The sequencing input was blood. This receptor was taken from a woman between 40 and 55 years old with Graves' ophthalmopathy. The gene calls are TRBV10-3 and TRBJ2-3; 9 bases are a match to TRBD2. In DNA form, the CDR3 reads TGTGCCATCAGTGATGTTGCGGGGGGGAGCACAGATACGCAGTATTTT. It encodes CAISDVAGGSTDTQYF.